Each of the 28 T cell receptor beta chains below was sequenced from the same sample in a study of blood T cell repertoires in COVID-19. The table came from immunoSEQ multiplex PCR; TCRdb's copy has only in-frame clones and leaves some out. Altogether approximately 240,000 clones are present, approximately 86% being singletons, with the ten largest covering roughly 6.4%. Sequencing input: peripheral blood. These receptors originate from a woman in her sixties or seventies with active or convalescent COVID-19.

Details on this clone: Other DNA variants within this sample encode the same CDR3. The genes are TRBV10-3 and TRBJ2-2, with 8 bases matching TRBD1. CDR3 length equals 16 residues. Germline CDR1 reads ENHRY; CDR2 reads SYGVKD. With V trimmed by 0 bases and J by 1 base, 1 base remained unmatched. CDR3 sequence (DNA): TGTGCCATCAGTGAGTCAGGGACAGGGAACACCGGGGAGCTGTTTTTT. Translation gives CAISESGTGNTGELFF.

The V and J genes are TRBV7-3 and TRBJ2-2, with 13 nucleotides matching TRBD2. There are 16 residues in the CDR3. The trim removed 2 bases at V and 4 bases at J, leaving 1 base unmatched. Per the germline V gene, CDR1 is SGHTA and CDR2 is FQGTGA. The CDR3 DNA reads TGTGCCAGCAGCTTAGGACTAGCGGGAGCCACCGGGGAGCTGTTTTTT. The encoded protein is CASSLGLAGATGELFF.

The rearrangement joins TRBV3-1 (or the pseudogene TRBV3-2) to TRBJ1-1; D is ambiguous. Trimming left V 4 bases short and J 3 bases short, with 18 bases between. Germline V lookup: CDR1 LGHDT, CDR2 YNNKEL (reference sequence). The CDR3 length is 16 residues. The DNA of the CDR3 is TGTGCCAGCAGCCTTAACCCCGGGGTCCGAGACACTGAAGCTTTCTTT. It yields the protein CASSLNPGVRDTEAFF.

CDR3 sequence: CASSQGGSGANVLTF. The CDR3 DNA is TGTGCCAGCAGCCAAGGAGGCTCTGGGGCCAACGTCCTGACTTTC. The chain links TRBV3-1 (or the pseudogene TRBV3-2) to TRBJ2-6; D remains unclear. Trimming removed 1 base from V and 0 bases from J, with 4 bases in between. Germline lookup yields CDR1 LGHDT and CDR2 YNNKEL (reference sequence). The CDR3 runs to 15 residues.

This chain links TRBV11-2 with TRBJ2-5, with TRBD2 matching over 10 bases. V shed 7 bases, J shed 4 bases, and the junction held 6 bases outside the gene matches. The CDR3 sequence is 14 residues long. Germline CDR1 reads SGHAT; CDR2 reads FQNNGV. CDR3 loop: CASTIAGGGETQYF. CDR3 nucleotides: TGTGCCAGCACAATAGCGGGGGGTGGAGAGACCCAGTACTTC.

V gene TRBV7-2 combines with J gene TRBJ2-1; tentatively, D is TRBD2 (6 bases). Trimming removed 4 bases from V and 0 bases from J, with 16 bases in between. This CDR3 region has 17 residues. Germline V gives CDR1 SGHTA, CDR2 FQGNSA. The CDR3 DNA follows: TGTGCCAGCAGCTCCCCCCATGCGGGATTCTCCTACAATGAGCAGTTCTTC. Translation: CASSSPHAGFSYNEQFF.

This clone was found a few times. The chain has TRBV5-1 and TRBJ1-1; D not certain. The CDR3 runs to 13 residues. Germline CDR1 is SGHRS and CDR2 is YFSETQ. Trimming took off 9 bases at V and 0 bases at J, with 12 bases between the two ends. CDR3 region: CATRGALNTEAFF. CDR3 sequence (DNA): TGCGCCACCCGCGGTGCTTTGAACACTGAAGCTTTCTTT.

This clone showed up just once. The rearrangement joins TRBV7-2 to TRBJ2-2, with D uncertain. Germline assignment: CDR1 SGHTA and CDR2 FQGNSA. This CDR3 is 14 amino acids long. The ends were cut back, 5 bases at V and 5 bases at J, with 12 bases in the middle. The DNA for the CDR3 is TGTGCCAGCAGCCCCCGCCTTAGTACCGGGGAGCTGTTTTTT. Translation gives CASSPRLSTGELFF.

The gene calls are TRBV19 and TRBJ1-5; D not certain. Deletions cut 1 base from V and 1 base from J, with 5 bases between. This CDR3 has 14 residues. In germline, CDR1 is LNHDA, CDR2 SQIVND (reference sequence). DNA of the CDR3: TGTGCCAGTAGTATAGTTGTAAGCAATCAGCCCCAGCATTTT. It encodes CASSIVVSNQPQHF.

In DNA, the CDR3 is TGTGCCAGCAGCCGGACAGGTACAGGTGGGGCCAACGTCCTGACTTTC. Encoded protein: CASSRTGTGGANVLTF. The V and J genes are TRBV3-1 (or the pseudogene TRBV3-2) and TRBJ2-6, with 7 bases lining up with TRBD1. This CDR3 has 16 residues. The ends lost 4 bases at V and 3 bases at J; junction bases unmatched: 6. Germline values: CDR1 LGHDT, CDR2 YNNKEL (reference sequence).

This clone was seen just once. The chain employs TRBV11-3 and TRBJ2-1; D is unclear. The germline V gene encodes CDR1 SGHNT and CDR2 YENEEA. Trimming cost V 5 bases and J 0 bases, with 11 bases left between them. The CDR3 extends over 15 amino acids. DNA for the CDR3: TGTGCCAGCAGCGTACTGAGGAACTCCTACAATGAGCAGTTCTTC. Its translation is CASSVLRNSYNEQFF.

This rearrangement joins TRBV5-6 to TRBJ1-3, with D uncertain. Between the trimmed V and J ends, which lost 1 base and 0 bases, there was a span of 11 bases. The CDR3 has 16 residues. CDR1 and CDR2 (germline): SGHDT, YYEEEE. The CDR3 loop is CASSLLGSRSGNTIYF. The CDR3 DNA reads TGTGCCAGCAGCTTGTTGGGGAGCCGCTCTGGAAACACCATATATTTT. Full variable domain (missing parts from reference TRBV5-6 and TRBJ1-3): DAGVTQSPTHLIKTRGQQVTLRCSPKSGHDTVSWYQQALGQGPQFIFQYYEEEERQRGNFPDRFSGHQFPNYSSELNVNALLLGDSALYLCASSLLGSRSGNTIYFGEGSWLTVV.

The V call is TRBV5-1, the J call TRBJ2-7; 12 positions match TRBD1. Looked up from germline, CDR1 is SGHRS and CDR2 is YFSETQ. The CDR3 contains 16 residues. V lost 4 bases and J lost 3; bases outside the gene matches: 8. CDR3 region: CASSVEGQGAGYEQYF. The CDR3 DNA follows: TGCGCCAGCAGCGTCGAGGGACAGGGGGCGGGCTACGAGCAGTACTTC. Full variable domain (remainder filled in from reference TRBV5-1 and TRBJ2-7): KAGVTQTPRYLIKTRGQQVTLSCSPISGHRSVSWYQQTPGQGLQFLFEYFSETQRNKGNFPGRFSGRQFSNSRSEMNVSTLELGDSALYLCASSVEGQGAGYEQYFGPGTRLTVT.

This chain uses TRBV15 with TRBJ2-5; tentatively, D is TRBD2 (6 bases). The CDR3 totals 16 residues. Per germline, CDR1 LNHNV and CDR2 YYDKDF (reference sequence). V shed 1 base and J shed 1 base, with 13 bases lying between them. Here the CDR3 reads CATSRGLERVQETQYF. The CDR3 coding sequence is TGTGCCACCAGCAGAGGACTCGAGCGGGTCCAAGAGACCCAGTACTTC.

This chain connects TRBV27 to TRBJ2-3; 10 nucleotides align to TRBD2. J lost 1 base, V lost 6 bases, and 7 bases had no gene match. The germline V gene has CDR1 MNHEY and CDR2 SMNVEV (reference sequence). This CDR3 spans 16 amino acids. The CDR3 loop reads CASSRLTSGRTDTQYF. The DNA of the CDR3 is TGTGCCAGCAGCCGCCTGACTAGCGGGCGCACAGATACGCAGTATTTT.

The CDR3 reads CSVGQNEYGYTF. The CDR3 nucleotides are TGCAGCGTTGGCCAGAACGAATATGGCTACACCTTC. The V and J genes are TRBV29-1 and TRBJ1-2; no firm D call. V lost 4 bases, J lost 5 bases, and 11 bases lay in between. CDR3 length: 12 residues. CDR1 SQVTM and CDR2 ANQGSEA come from the germline V gene.

The genes are TRBV29-1 and TRBJ1-1; D perhaps matches TRBD1 (5 bases). From germline, CDR1 is SQVTM and CDR2 ANQGSEA. Trimming took off 6 bases at V and 4 bases at J, with 15 bases between the two ends. This CDR3 is 13 amino acids long. CDR3 sequence reads: CSVPGGVVTEAFF. CDR3 sequence (DNA): TGCAGCGTCCCGGGGGGGGTCGTCACTGAAGCTTTCTTT.

The chain recombines TRBV7-2 with TRBJ2-5, with unresolved D. Germline CDR1 is SGHTA and CDR2 is FQGNSA. The V end lost 5 bases, the J end lost 4 bases, and 11 bases lay between the germline ends. This CDR3 contains 13 residues. The CDR3 bases are TGTGCCAGCAGCCAGGTCTTAGGAGAGACCCAGTACTTC. It yields the protein CASSQVLGETQYF.

A few counts support this clone. In DNA form, the CDR3 reads TGTGCCTGGAGTGGGGATGACAGGGGGCCCCATCCCCCTAATGAAAAACTGTTTTTT. Amino acids: CAWSGDDRGPHPPNEKLFF. The chain couples TRBV30 to TRBJ1-4; TRBD1 agrees at 10 bases. This CDR3 contains 19 residues. CDR1 and CDR2 (germline): GTSNPN, SVGIG (reference sequence). J was trimmed by 3 bases and V by 1 base; bases with no gene match: 14.

The gene calls are TRBV2 and TRBJ2-1; TRBD2 matches at 14 bases. The germline CDR1 and CDR2 sequences are SNHLY and FYNNEI. The CDR3 is 16 amino acids. Trimming cost V 5 bases and J 5 bases; bases outside gene matches: 5. CDR3 nucleotide sequence: TGTGCCAGCAGTCGACTAGCGGGGGGGCTTCACAATGAGCAGTTCTTC. Translation: CASSRLAGGLHNEQFF.

The rearrangement links TRBV5-5 to TRBJ1-3, with D tentatively TRBD1 (6 bases). V shed 0 bases and J shed 0 bases, with 13 bases lying between them. Germline CDR1 and CDR2: SGHKS and YYEKEE (reference sequence). CDR3 length: 17 amino acids. In nucleotides, the CDR3 is TGTGCCAGCAGCTTGGTGCTAGGGGGTAACTCTGGAAACACCATATATTTT. Translation: CASSLVLGGNSGNTIYF.

The genes are TRBV7-9 and TRBJ2-7; 11 bases are shared with TRBD2. Germline assignment: CDR1 SEHNR and CDR2 FQNEAQ (reference sequence). This CDR3 spans 16 amino acids. Trimming removed 5 bases from V and 0 bases from J; junction bases left unmatched: 6. In nucleotides, the CDR3 is TGTGCCAGCAGCCCTAGGGGACTAGCGGCCTCCTACGAGCAGTACTTC. Amino acids: CASSPRGLAASYEQYF. The whole variable domain, filled in from reference TRBV7-9 and TRBJ2-7, reads DTGVSQNPRHKITKRGQNVTFRCDPISEHNRLYWYRQTLGQGPEFLTYFQNEAQLEKSRLLSDRFSAERPKGSFSTLEIQRTEQGDSAMYLCASSPRGLAASYEQYFGPGTRLTVT.

The chain has TRBV27 and TRBJ2-3, with 7 bases identical to TRBD2. Germline V lookup: CDR1 MNHEY, CDR2 SMNVEV (reference sequence). The junction had 10 bases not matched to a gene; V was cut back by 5 bases and J by 8 bases. The CDR3 has 14 amino acids. DNA of the CDR3: TGTGCCAGCAGTCTAGAGGGGTTAGCGGGTACGCAGTATTTT. Residues: CASSLEGLAGTQYF.

The chain is built from TRBV7-9 and TRBJ2-7, with TRBD1 identical over 8 bases. This CDR3 is built from 15 residues. Trimming at V came to 4 bases and at J to 7 bases, leaving 12 bases not matched to a gene. The V gene's germline CDR1 is SEHNR and CDR2 FQNEAQ (reference sequence). The CDR3 is CASSSPMTGAREQYF. DNA of the CDR3: TGTGCCAGCAGCTCTCCTATGACAGGGGCGCGGGAGCAGTACTTC.

The DNA for the CDR3 is TGTGCCAGTAGTGTCCGGGACAGGGGGGATAATTCACCCCTCCACTTT. The encoded protein is CASSVRDRGDNSPLHF. The chain employs TRBV19 and TRBJ1-6; 11 bases line up with TRBD1. The germline gives CDR1 LNHDA, CDR2 SQIVND (reference sequence). The CDR3 is made up of 16 amino acids. Trimming took 5 bases from V and 5 from J; bases not matched to a gene: 5. Full variable domain (remainder filled in from reference TRBV19 and TRBJ1-6): DGGITQSPKYLFRKEGQNVTLSCEQNLNHDAMYWYRQDPGQGLRLIYYSQIVNDFQKGDIAEGYSVSREKKESFPLTVTSAQKNPTAFYLCASSVRDRGDNSPLHFGNGTRLTVT.

The chain combines TRBV12-3 or TRBV12-4 with TRBJ1-2, with D hard to call. This CDR3 is 13 amino acids long. V gave up 3 bases and J gave up 0 bases, with 5 bases separating them. CDR3 bases: TGTGCCAGCAGTTTGCAGACTAACTATGGCTACACCTTC. This encodes CASSLQTNYGYTF.

J is TRBJ1-5 and V is TRBV28, with 8 bases fitting TRBD1. Germline-derived CDR1 and CDR2 are MDHEN and SYDVKM. The CDR3 totals 17 residues. Germline trimming cut 2 bases from V and 1 base from J; bases unmatched to any gene: 7. The CDR3 protein is CASSLPFDRGSNQPQHF. DNA of the CDR3: TGTGCCAGCAGTTTACCCTTCGACAGGGGAAGCAATCAGCCCCAGCATTTT. Supplemented by reference TRBV28 and TRBJ1-5, the full variable domain reads DVKVTQSSRYLVKRTGEKVFLECVQDMDHENMFWYRQDPGLGLRLIYFSYDVKMKEKGDIPEGYSVSREKKERFSLILESASTNQTSMYLCASSLPFDRGSNQPQHFGDGTRLSIL.

The chain couples TRBV5-1 to TRBJ2-7, with a weak D call TRBD1 (6 bases). This CDR3 contains 14 residues. Trimming took off 4 bases at V and 0 bases at J, with 11 bases between the two ends. Germline V gives CDR1 SGHRS, CDR2 YFSETQ. The CDR3 is CASSPGTNSYEQYF. The CDR3 DNA reads as TGCGCCAGCAGCCCAGGGACAAACTCCTACGAGCAGTACTTC.